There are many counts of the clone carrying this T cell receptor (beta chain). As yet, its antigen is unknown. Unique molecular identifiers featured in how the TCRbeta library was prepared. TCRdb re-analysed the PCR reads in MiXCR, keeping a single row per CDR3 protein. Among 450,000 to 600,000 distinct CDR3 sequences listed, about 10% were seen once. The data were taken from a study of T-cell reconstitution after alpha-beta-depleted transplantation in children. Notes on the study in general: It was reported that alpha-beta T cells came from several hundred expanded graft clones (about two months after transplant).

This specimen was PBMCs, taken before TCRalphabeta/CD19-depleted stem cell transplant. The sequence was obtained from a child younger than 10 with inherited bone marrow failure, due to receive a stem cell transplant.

Here the CDR3 DNA reads TGTGCCAGCAGCTATAACTCAGGGGGTGTCACCGGGGAGCTGTTTTTT. It encodes CASSYNSGGVTGELFF. The chain combines TRBV7-2 with TRBJ2-2; 7 nucleotides agree with TRBD1. Germline CDR1 reads SGHTA; CDR2 reads FQGNSA. The CDR3 loop spans 16 amino acids. V lost 4 bases to trimming and J lost 4 bases; unmatched junction nucleotides: 9.